The sequence of this T cell receptor (beta chain) was determined in a study of T cells after yellow fever vaccination. General study findings and limits: Post-booster samples contained most primary-vaccination clones (around 95% CD4, 70% to 90% CD8).

Germline assignment: CDR1 SGHVS and CDR2 FNYEAQ. Trimming took off 5 bases at V and 2 bases at J, with 17 bases between the two ends. This CDR3 has 16 residues. From the 5' RACE reads, TCRdb called clonotypes with MiXCR, one entry per CDR3 protein. This table holds approximately 510,000 distinct CDR3 sequences, 20% to 25% found once. Of note for this clonotype: Its antigen remains unknown.

The chain joins TRBV7-6 to TRBJ2-3, with a tentative D call TRBD1 (6 bases). The sample here was PBMCs, taken 21 days after the first yellow fever vaccination. The clonotype was recovered from a man between 18 and 29 years old who received the YFV17D yellow fever vaccine. The CDR3 nucleotides are TGTGCCAGCAGCCCCGATTTAGGGGGATCCACAGATACGCAGTATTTT. Protein sequence: CASSPDLGGSTDTQYF.